These 22 T cell receptor beta chains came from one sample sequenced in a study of immune heterogeneity within non-small cell lung tumors. With approximately 0.6 ug used per sample, the template was genomic DNA from bulk tumor. Every primary tumor yielded several biopsies, spaced far apart, that were taken during surgery. Undergoing curative surgery were patients whose non-small cell lung cancer was untreated and newly diagnosed. Multiplex PCR relied on 32 V and 13 J primers to amplify TCR beta CDR3. TCRdb itself ran the multiplex PCR reads through MiXCR, one entry per CDR3 protein. The sample lists 14,000 or so distinct CDR3 sequences, 25% to 35% occurring once. The sample consisted of lung tumor tissue. The receptors were sampled from a man aged 35-49 years with non-small cell lung cancer.

By share, this clonotype ranks as medium-sized. The rearrangement joins TRBV20-1 to TRBJ1-1; perhaps TRBD1 as D (5 bases). Per germline, CDR1 DFQATT and CDR2 SNEGSKA (reference sequence). Trimming left V 1 base short and J 0 bases short, with 6 bases between. The CDR3 is made up of 13 amino acids. In DNA form, the CDR3 reads TGCAGTGCTAGAGGCAGGGTGAACACTGAAGCTTTCTTT. Protein: CSARGRVNTEAFF.

This clonotype was detected ten times or more. The chain combines TRBV14 with TRBJ1-6, with a tentative D call TRBD1 (5 bases). The CDR3 totals 15 residues. Germline V gives CDR1 SGHDN, CDR2 FVKESK. Trimming stripped 3 bases from V and 9 bases from J, with 15 bases between. CDR3 sequence (DNA): TGTGCCAGCAGCCAGGAGTACAGGTCGGGTTCACCCCTCCACTTT. Its protein product is CASSQEYRSGSPLHF.

The rearrangement uses TRBV5-6 and TRBJ2-2, with 8 bases matching TRBD2. The germline V gene has CDR1 SGHDT and CDR2 YYEEEE. V lost 8 bases and J lost 1; bases outside the gene matches: 7. The CDR3 has 15 amino acids. This chain's CDR3 is CARRLSGKNTGELFF. The CDR3 DNA sequence: TGTGCCAGAAGGCTTAGCGGGAAGAACACCGGGGAGCTGTTTTTT. The full variable domain, rest sourced from reference TRBV5-6 and TRBJ2-2, is DAGVTQSPTHLIKTRGQQVTLRCSPKSGHDTVSWYQQALGQGPQFIFQYYEEEERQRGNFPDRFSGHQFPNYSSELNVNALLLGDSALYLCARRLSGKNTGELFFGEGSRLTVL.

Sample share makes this clonotype medium-sized. V is TRBV11-3 and J is TRBJ1-6; 7 bases fit TRBD1. The germline V gene has CDR1 SGHNT and CDR2 YENEEA. V dropped 2 bases and J dropped 11; count of bases not matched to a gene: 3. The CDR3 has 13 residues. CDR3 loop: CASSLNQGAPLHF. The CDR3 region has the DNA TGTGCCAGCAGCTTAAATCAGGGGGCACCCCTCCACTTT.

Note on this clonotype: This may be a read error, as it is one base from a much larger clone. This chain connects TRBV27 to TRBJ2-3, with D perhaps matching TRBD1 (5 bases). V gave up 7 bases and J gave up 8 bases, with 10 bases separating them. CDR1 MNHEY and CDR2 SMNVEV come from the germline V gene (reference sequence). CDR3 length: 11 amino acids. Here the CDR3 DNA reads TGTGCCAGCAAGGGCAGGGTTACGCAGTATTTT. It specifies CASKGRVTQYF.

On this clonotype: The CDR3 end shows no conserved phenylalanine or tryptophan, and so a read error is likely. The DNA of the CDR3 is TGTGCCAGCAGTGTCCTTCAGGTGAACACTGAAGCTTTCCTT. This gives the protein CASSVLQVNTEAFL. The rearrangement uses TRBV6-2 or TRBV6-3 and TRBJ1-1, with D unresolved. Germline values: CDR1 MNHEY, CDR2 SVGEGT. The CDR3 runs 14 residues. V was cut by 5 bases and J by 0 bases, with 10 bases left in between.

This rearrangement joins TRBV4-1 to TRBJ1-1, with D tentatively TRBD1 (6 bases). CDR1 and CDR2 from the germline V gene are MGHRA and YSYEKL. The CDR3 covers 15 residues. Trimming cost V 1 base and J 4 bases, with 13 bases left between them. The CDR3 sequence: CASSQGGVGATEAFF. CDR3 DNA: TGCGCCAGCAGCCAAGGTGGGGTGGGGGCCACTGAAGCTTTCTTT.

CDR3 loop: CASSLRGETQYF. In nucleotides, the CDR3 is TGTGCCAGCAGCCTCAGGGGCGAGACCCAGTACTTC. This chain connects TRBV11-1 to TRBJ2-5, with D tentatively TRBD1 (6 bases). V dropped 5 bases and J dropped 5 bases, with 9 bases sitting between them. There are 12 residues in the CDR3. Germline CDR1 SGHAT, CDR2 FQDESV (reference sequence).

In the case of this clonotype: A read error is possible here, since a much larger clone lies one base away. The DNA for the CDR3 is TGTGCCAGTAGTAAAGGTGTTGGTGAGACCCAGTGCTTC. Translation: CASSKGVGETQCF. The genes are TRBV19 and TRBJ2-5, with D uncertain. This CDR3 is 13 amino acids long. Germline V gene data show CDR1 as LNHDA and CDR2 as SQIVND (reference sequence). Drawing the rest from reference TRBV19 and TRBJ2-5, the complete variable domain is DGGITQSPKYLFRKEGQNVTLSCEQNLNHDAMYWYRQDPGQGLRLIYYSQIVNDFQKGDIAEGYSVSREKKESFPLTVTSAQKNPTAFYLCASSKGVGETQCFGPGTRLLVL.

This clonotype was recorded many times. The J gene is TRBJ2-3, the V gene TRBV5-5; TRBD2 matches 8 bases. The CDR3 length is 15 residues. The V gene end was trimmed by 5 bases and the J gene end by 1 base; junction bases not matched to a gene: 6. Germline assignment: CDR1 SGHKS and CDR2 YYEKEE (reference sequence). The CDR3 DNA is TGTGCCAGCAGACGCACTAGCGGAGGCACAGATACGCAGTATTTT. Translated, it gives CASRRTSGGTDTQYF. The full variable domain, with the rest looked up from reference TRBV5-5 and TRBJ2-3, is DAGVTQSPTHLIKTRGQQVTLRCSPISGHKSVSWYQQVLGQGPQFIFQYYEKEERGRGNFPDRFSARQFPNYSSELNVNALLLGDSALYLCASRRTSGGTDTQYFGPGTRLTVL.

The table lists this clonotype with many counts. The chain couples TRBV27 to TRBJ2-7; tentative D call: TRBD2 (5 bases). V lost 3 bases and J 0 bases, leaving 9 bases between the germline ends. Germline assignment: CDR1 MNHEY and CDR2 SMNVEV (reference sequence). This CDR3 contains 14 residues. CDR3 DNA: TGTGCCAGCAGTTTCGGACTGGCCTCCTACGAGCAGTACTTC. It codes for CASSFGLASYEQYF.

There are many counts of this clonotype. The junction does not match germline at one end; this may be a read error. This rearrangement joins TRBV7-2 to TRBJ2-7; TRBD2 aligns across 8 bases. The CDR3 contains 14 residues. Per germline, CDR1 SGHTA and CDR2 FQGNSA. CDR3 residues: CASSLDRGRPEPDF. The CDR3 DNA is TGTGCCAGCAGCTTAGATCGCGGGAGGCCCGAACCGGACTTC.

Judged by abundance, this clonotype is medium-sized. The genes are TRBV11-2 and TRBJ1-6; D is unresolved. Germline CDR1 is SGHAT and CDR2 is FQNNGV. There are 19 residues in the CDR3. The V and J ends lost 1 base and 4 bases respectively, with 20 bases between them. CDR3 nucleotide sequence: TGTGCCAGCAGCTTAGTGTCTCCAGGCGAACGGGAATATAATTCACCCCTCCACTTT. Translation: CASSLVSPGEREYNSPLHF.

Worth noting for this clonotype: One end of the junction does not line up with germline, which may come from a read error. The V gene is TRBV5-1, the J gene TRBJ2-7; TRBD2 matches 8 bases. The CDR3 runs 17 residues. The germline gives CDR1 SGHRS, CDR2 YFSETQ. This CDR3 reads CARSSGGGPAISYEQYF. CDR3 DNA sequence: TGCGCCCGCAGCTCGGGGGGGGGGCCAGCGATCTCCTACGAGCAGTACTTC. The full variable domain, with the rest looked up from reference TRBV5-1 and TRBJ2-7, is KAGVTQTPRYLIKTRGQQVTLSCSPISGHRSVSWYQQTPGQGLQFLFEYFSETQRNKGNFPGRFSGRQFSNSRSEMNVSTLELGDSALYLCARSSGGGPAISYEQYFGPGTRLTVT.

The chain employs TRBV20-1 and TRBJ1-5; 8 positions match TRBD1. The length of the CDR3 is 13 residues. Germline CDR1 and CDR2: DFQATT and SNEGSKA (reference sequence). The trim removed 2 bases at V and 6 bases at J, leaving 3 bases unmatched. The CDR3 bases are TGCAGTGCTAGAAACACAGGGGGTCAGCCCCAGCATTTT. Its protein product is CSARNTGGQPQHF.

This clonotype was recorded a few times. The chain links TRBV7-2 to TRBJ2-1, with D perhaps TRBD1 (5 bases). Per the germline V gene, CDR1 is SGHTA and CDR2 is FQGNSA. The V gene lost 1 base and the J gene lost 5 bases, with 9 bases spanning the gap. The length of the CDR3 is 14 residues. The CDR3 nucleotides are TGTGCCAGCAGCTTAGGGGGCGCGGACAATGAGCAGTTCTTC. The encoded protein is CASSLGGADNEQFF.

This clonotype was observed at least ten times. This chain uses TRBV19 with TRBJ2-1; the D gene could be TRBD1 or TRBD2 (5 bases each). V was clipped by 8 bases and J by 0 bases, with 11 bases between them. The CDR3 runs 14 residues. CDR1 and CDR2 (germline): LNHDA, SQIVND (reference sequence). CDR3 in DNA: TGTGCCAGTGGTTGGGGGAGCTCCTACAATGAGCAGTTCTTC. Amino acid sequence: CASGWGSSYNEQFF.

This clonotype was found many times. The chain joins TRBV6-1 to TRBJ1-4; the D is unclear. The CDR3 sequence is 13 residues long. Germline V CDR1 and CDR2: MNHNS, SASEGT. V lost 6 bases and J 8 bases, leaving 13 bases between the germline ends. CDR3 nucleotides: TGTGCCAGCAGGGCAGTAATGTTAGAAAAACTGTTTTTT. It translates to CASRAVMLEKLFF.

This clonotype was detected many times. The chain links TRBV7-9 to TRBJ2-7; 9 bases are a match to TRBD1. Looked up from germline, CDR1 is SEHNR and CDR2 is FQNEAQ (reference sequence). CDR3 length equals 14 residues. Trimming took 6 bases from V and 2 from J; bases not matched to a gene: 5. The CDR3 DNA is TGTGCCAGCAGGGGACAGGGTCCCCCCTACGAGCAGTACTTC. Its translation is CASRGQGPPYEQYF.

This clonotype is deemed medium-sized. This chain uses TRBV18 with TRBJ1-1; D call uncertain. Trimming removed 0 bases at V and 1 base at J, with 12 bases between. The CDR3 contains 16 residues. The germline gives CDR1 KGHSH, CDR2 LQKENI. CDR3 loop: CASSPPSARQNTEAFF. As DNA, the CDR3 is TGTGCCAGCTCACCACCGAGCGCCAGACAGAACACTGAAGCTTTCTTT.

This clonotype was observed at least ten times. The genes are TRBV19 and TRBJ2-7; 14 bases match TRBD2. The CDR3 has 16 residues. Looked up from germline, CDR1 is LNHDA and CDR2 is SQIVND (reference sequence). V gave up 6 bases and J gave up 5 bases; unmatched junction bases: 9. CDR3 in DNA: TGTGCCAGTAGCAGGGGACTAGCGGGAGTGGGGCACGAGCAGTACTTC. This translates into CASSRGLAGVGHEQYF.

V gene TRBV5-5 combines with J gene TRBJ2-2, with 13 nucleotides matching TRBD2. This CDR3 is built from 18 residues. V was clipped by 4 bases and J by 3 bases; unmatched bases: 9. CDR1 is SGHKS, CDR2 YYEKEE, per germline (reference sequence). The CDR3 loop is CASSPRGTSGIDTGELFF. As DNA, the CDR3 is TGTGCCAGCAGCCCACGCGGGACTAGCGGGATTGACACCGGGGAGCTGTTTTTT.